The following is a TCR beta chain sequence with its context. Its matching antigen is unknown. This sample stems from a study of shared clonotypes between healthy human individuals. Study findings and constraints: Naive CD4 clonotypes overlapped across a handful of donors at roughly 5.1%.

There are 17 residues in the CDR3. J lost 0 bases, V lost 6 bases, and 10 bases had no gene match. Looked up from germline, CDR1 is SGHAT and CDR2 is FQNNGV. Some clones are missing from TCRdb's copy, which holds only in-frame ones; the method was immunoSEQ multiplex PCR. The sample includes about 330,000 clones, roughly 87% of them seen just once. The receptor was isolated from a man aged 18 to 30 in good health. Specimen: memory CD8+ T cells sorted from blood. The subset is: CD45RO+ cells pooled with CCR7-negative TemRA cells. The chain couples TRBV11-2 to TRBJ2-1; 8 bases match TRBD2. DNA of the CDR3: TGTGCCAGCAGTAAGGACGGGCGGGGGGCCTCCTACAATGAGCAGTTCTTC. Its translation: CASSKDGRGASYNEQFF.